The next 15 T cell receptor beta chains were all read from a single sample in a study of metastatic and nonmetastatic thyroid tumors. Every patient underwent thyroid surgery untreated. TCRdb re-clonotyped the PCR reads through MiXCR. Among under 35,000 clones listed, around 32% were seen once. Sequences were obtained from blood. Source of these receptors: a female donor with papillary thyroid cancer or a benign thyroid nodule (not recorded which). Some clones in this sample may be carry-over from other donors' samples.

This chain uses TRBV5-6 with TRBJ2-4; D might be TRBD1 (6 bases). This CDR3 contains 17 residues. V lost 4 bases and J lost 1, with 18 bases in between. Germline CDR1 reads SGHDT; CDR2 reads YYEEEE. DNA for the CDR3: TGTGCCAGCAGCGGGATGGCAGGGGAAGGCGCCAAAAACATTCAGTACTTC. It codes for CASSGMAGEGAKNIQYF.

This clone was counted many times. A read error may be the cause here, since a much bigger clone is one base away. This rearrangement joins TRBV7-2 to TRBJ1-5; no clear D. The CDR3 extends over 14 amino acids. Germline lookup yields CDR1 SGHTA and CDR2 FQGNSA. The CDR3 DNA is TGTGCCAGCAGCTTAGGACTGCCAAATCAGCTCCAGCATTTT. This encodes CASSLGLPNQLQHF.

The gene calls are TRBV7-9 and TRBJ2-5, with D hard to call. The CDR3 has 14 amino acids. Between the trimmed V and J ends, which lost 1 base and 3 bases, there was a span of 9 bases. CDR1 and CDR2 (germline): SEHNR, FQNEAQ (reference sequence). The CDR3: CASSLEMGKETQYF. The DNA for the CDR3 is TGTGCCAGCAGCTTAGAAATGGGAAAAGAGACCCAGTACTTC.

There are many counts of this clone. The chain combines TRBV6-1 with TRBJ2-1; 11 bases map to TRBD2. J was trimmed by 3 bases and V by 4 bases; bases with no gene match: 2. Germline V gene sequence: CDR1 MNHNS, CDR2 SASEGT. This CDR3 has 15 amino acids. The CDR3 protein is CASSAGLAVYNEQFF. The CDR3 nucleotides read TGTGCCAGCAGTGCGGGACTAGCGGTCTACAATGAGCAGTTCTTC.

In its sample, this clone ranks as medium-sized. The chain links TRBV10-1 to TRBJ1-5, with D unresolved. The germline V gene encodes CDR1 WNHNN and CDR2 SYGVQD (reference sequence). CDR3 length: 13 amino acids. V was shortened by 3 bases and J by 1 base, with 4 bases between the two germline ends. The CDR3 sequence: CASSENSNQPQHF. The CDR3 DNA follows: TGCGCCAGCAGTGAAAACAGCAATCAGCCCCAGCATTTT.

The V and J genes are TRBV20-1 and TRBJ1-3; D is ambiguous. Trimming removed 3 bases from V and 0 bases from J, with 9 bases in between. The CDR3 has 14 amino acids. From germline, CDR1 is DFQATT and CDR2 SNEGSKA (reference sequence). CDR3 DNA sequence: TGCAGTGCTAGGGATAGCCTCTCTGGAAACACCATATATTTT. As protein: CSARDSLSGNTIYF.

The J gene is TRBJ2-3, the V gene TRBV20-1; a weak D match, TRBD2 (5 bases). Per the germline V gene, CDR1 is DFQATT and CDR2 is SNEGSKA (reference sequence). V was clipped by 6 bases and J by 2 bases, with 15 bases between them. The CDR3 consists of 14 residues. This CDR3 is CSAADGATTDTQYF. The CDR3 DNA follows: TGCAGTGCAGCGGACGGAGCAACCACAGATACGCAGTATTTT.

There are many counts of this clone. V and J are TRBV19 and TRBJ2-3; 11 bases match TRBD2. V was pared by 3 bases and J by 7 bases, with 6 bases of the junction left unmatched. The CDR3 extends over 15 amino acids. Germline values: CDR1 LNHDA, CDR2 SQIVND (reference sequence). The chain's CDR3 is CASSIELAGVNTQYF. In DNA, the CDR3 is TGTGCCAGTAGTATCGAACTAGCGGGAGTGAATACGCAGTATTTT.

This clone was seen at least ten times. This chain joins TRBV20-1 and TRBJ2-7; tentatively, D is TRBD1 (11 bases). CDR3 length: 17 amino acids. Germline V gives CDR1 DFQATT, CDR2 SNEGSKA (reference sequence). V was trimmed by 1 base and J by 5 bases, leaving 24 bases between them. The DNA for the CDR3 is TGCAGTGCTAGAGTGGACAGGGGGCCTAGCGGGAGTCACGAGCAGTACTTC. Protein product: CSARVDRGPSGSHEQYF.

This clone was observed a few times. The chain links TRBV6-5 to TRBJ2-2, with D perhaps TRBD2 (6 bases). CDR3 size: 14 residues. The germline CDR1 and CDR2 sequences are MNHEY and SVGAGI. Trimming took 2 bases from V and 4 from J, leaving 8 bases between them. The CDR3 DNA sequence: TGTGCCAGCAGTTACGGGGGGTCCACCGGGGAGCTGTTTTTT. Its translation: CASSYGGSTGELFF.

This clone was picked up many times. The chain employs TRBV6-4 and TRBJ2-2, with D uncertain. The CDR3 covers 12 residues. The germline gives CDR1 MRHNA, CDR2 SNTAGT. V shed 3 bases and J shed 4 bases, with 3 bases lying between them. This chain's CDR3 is CASSEGTGELFF. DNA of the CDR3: TGTGCCAGCAGTGAGGGCACCGGGGAGCTGTTTTTT.

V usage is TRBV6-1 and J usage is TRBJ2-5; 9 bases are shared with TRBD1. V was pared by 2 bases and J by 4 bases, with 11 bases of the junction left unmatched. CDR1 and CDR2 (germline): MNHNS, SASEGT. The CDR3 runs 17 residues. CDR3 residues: CASSEFEGQGRGETQYF. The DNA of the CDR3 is TGTGCCAGCAGTGAATTCGAGGGACAGGGTAGGGGAGAGACCCAGTACTTC.

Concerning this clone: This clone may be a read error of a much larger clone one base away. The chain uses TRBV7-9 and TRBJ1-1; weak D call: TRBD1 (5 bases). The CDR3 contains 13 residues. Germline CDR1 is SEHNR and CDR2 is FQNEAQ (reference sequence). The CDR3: CASSLQGGTESFF. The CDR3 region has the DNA TGTGCCAGCAGCTTGCAGGGAGGCACTGAATCTTTCTTT.

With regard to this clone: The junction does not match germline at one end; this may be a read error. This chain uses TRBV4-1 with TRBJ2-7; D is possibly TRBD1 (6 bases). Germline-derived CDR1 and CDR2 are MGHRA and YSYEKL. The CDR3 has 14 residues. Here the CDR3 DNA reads TGCGCCAGCAGAGCCGGGACAAATTCCTACGAGCAGTGCTTC. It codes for CASRAGTNSYEQCF.

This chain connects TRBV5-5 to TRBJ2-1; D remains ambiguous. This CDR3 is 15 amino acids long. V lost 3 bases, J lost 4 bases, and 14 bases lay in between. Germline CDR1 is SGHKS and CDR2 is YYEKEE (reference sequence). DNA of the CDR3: TGTGCCAGCAGCTACCGGGTCTTGGCATACAATGAGCAGTTCTTC. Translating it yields CASSYRVLAYNEQFF. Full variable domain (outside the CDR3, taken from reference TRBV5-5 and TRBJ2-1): DAGVTQSPTHLIKTRGQQVTLRCSPISGHKSVSWYQQVLGQGPQFIFQYYEKEERGRGNFPDRFSARQFPNYSSELNVNALLLGDSALYLCASSYRVLAYNEQFFGPGTRLTVL.